Listed here are 30 T cell receptor beta chains from one sample, sequenced in a study of blood T cell repertoires in COVID-19. TCRdb keeps only in-frame clones here, not all; method: immunoSEQ multiplex PCR. The table shows over 250,000 clones, with approximately 83% occurring only once. The sample consisted of peripheral blood. The receptors shown here come from a woman aged 45-60 years who had recovered from COVID-19.

The genes are TRBV15 and TRBJ1-2; D possibly corresponds to TRBD1 (6 bases). V lost 8 bases to trimming and J lost 6 bases, with 19 bases between them. This CDR3 has 14 residues. From germline, CDR1 is LNHNV and CDR2 YYDKDF (reference sequence). For the CDR3, the DNA is TGTGCCACCTATGACTCCGGGACACTTCATGGCTACACCTTC. Translated: CATYDSGTLHGYTF. The full variable domain, with the rest looked up from reference TRBV15 and TRBJ1-2, is DAMVIQNPRYQVTQFGKPVTLSCSQTLNHNVMYWYQQKSSQAPKLLFHYYDKDFNNEADTPDNFQSRRPNTSFCFLDIRSPGLGDTAMYLCATYDSGTLHGYTFGSGTRLTVV.

The rearrangement links TRBV5-1 to TRBJ1-2; a weak D match, TRBD1 (6 bases). The CDR3 sequence is 16 residues long. Germline V gene data show CDR1 as SGHRS and CDR2 as YFSETQ. Trimming shortened V by 0 bases and J by 4 bases, and 16 bases separated the two germline ends. The CDR3 DNA reads as TGCGCCAGCAGCTTGGGACACGCCGCGGACAGCTATGGCTACACCTTC. Translated, it gives CASSLGHAADSYGYTF.

The chain joins TRBV6-5 to TRBJ2-1; 7 positions match TRBD1. V lost 6 bases and J lost 5; bases outside the gene matches: 10. The CDR3 is 15 amino acids. CDR1 is MNHEY, CDR2 SVGAGI, per germline. In nucleotides, the CDR3 is TGTGCCAGCAGCCGTACAGGGGCAGCTGACAATGAGCAGTTCTTC. This codes for CASSRTGAADNEQFF.

The V and J genes are TRBV10-1 and TRBJ1-1, with unresolved D. Germline values: CDR1 WNHNN, CDR2 SYGVQD (reference sequence). This CDR3 is 17 amino acids long. The V end lost 0 bases, the J end lost 4 bases, and 18 bases lay between the germline ends. The CDR3 DNA reads TGCGCCAGCAGTGAGTCAGTGGTTAGGGCGGGTGGCACTGAAGCTTTCTTT. It codes for CASSESVVRAGGTEAFF.

The chain carries TRBV2 and TRBJ1-6; D gene unclear. Trimming shortened V by 1 base and J by 2 bases, and 6 bases separated the two germline ends. Germline V gene sequence: CDR1 SNHLY, CDR2 FYNNEI. This CDR3 spans 15 amino acids. CDR3 residues: CASSEGGTYNSPLHF. CDR3 DNA sequence: TGTGCCAGCAGTGAAGGAGGGACCTATAATTCACCCCTCCACTTT.

The chain couples TRBV6-2 or TRBV6-3 to TRBJ1-1; 7 bases align to TRBD1. The germline CDR1 and CDR2 sequences are MNHEY and SVGEGT. The CDR3 contains 13 residues. V shed 2 bases, J shed 6 bases, and the junction held 3 bases outside the gene matches. In nucleotides, the CDR3 is TGTGCCAGCAGTTACCCAGGGGGAGCTGAAGCTTTCTTT. It translates to CASSYPGGAEAFF.

The rearrangement joins TRBV4-2 to TRBJ2-2; D is undetermined. There are 20 residues in the CDR3. V lost 3 bases to trimming and J lost 0 bases, with 23 bases between them. Germline V lookup: CDR1 LGHNA, CDR2 YNFKEQ. In DNA, the CDR3 is TGTGCCAGCAGCCAGGCTGAGACAAGAGTGGGCACCCCGAACACCGGGGAGCTGTTTTTT. Its translation: CASSQAETRVGTPNTGELFF.

Regarding this clone: The same CDR3 can be traced to other DNA sequences in this sample. The V and J genes are TRBV7-2 and TRBJ1-5, with 7 bases that match TRBD1. V lost 6 bases and J lost 1; bases outside the gene matches: 6. Per germline, CDR1 SGHTA and CDR2 FQGNSA. The CDR3 sequence is 15 residues long. This CDR3 is CASSPLRGSNQPQHF. The CDR3 bases are TGTGCCAGCAGTCCTCTCAGGGGGAGCAATCAGCCCCAGCATTTT. Filled out from reference TRBV7-2 and TRBJ1-5, the complete variable domain reads GAGVSQSPSNKVTEKGKDVELRCDPISGHTALYWYRQSLGQGLEFLIYFQGNSAPDKSGLPSDRFSAERTGGSVSTLTIQRTQQEDSAVYLCASSPLRGSNQPQHFGDGTRLSIL.

This clone was seen only a few times. V is TRBV11-2 and J is TRBJ1-6, with a tentative D call TRBD1 (5 bases). CDR1 is SGHAT and CDR2 is FQNNGV in the germline V gene. The CDR3 sequence is 15 residues long. Deletions cut 5 bases from V and 5 bases from J, with 13 bases between. The CDR3 is CASSHRQRDNSPLHF. CDR3 coding DNA: TGTGCCAGCAGCCACCGACAGAGAGATAATTCACCCCTCCACTTT.

Here the CDR3 reads CASSSSGRPFF. The CDR3, as DNA: TGTGCCAGCAGTTCCTCAGGGAGACCGTTCTTC. This sequence joins TRBV6-2 or TRBV6-3 and TRBJ2-1, with D perhaps given as TRBD1 or TRBD2 (5 bases each). The V end was cut by 4 bases, the J end by 15 bases, with 13 bases between. Germline V gene data show CDR1 as MNHEY and CDR2 as SVGEGT. The CDR3 consists of 11 residues.

The chain employs TRBV7-2 and TRBJ1-2; a weak D match, TRBD1 (6 bases). This CDR3 contains 14 residues. Germline V CDR1 and CDR2: SGHTA, FQGNSA. Trimming stripped 1 base from V and 8 bases from J, with 14 bases between. Here the CDR3 reads CASSLVTGLKGYTF. The CDR3 DNA follows: TGTGCCAGCAGCTTAGTGACAGGCCTCAAAGGCTACACCTTC.

The V call is TRBV28, the J call TRBJ1-5; no clear D. The V end lost 2 bases, the J end lost 1 base, and 21 bases lay between the germline ends. The CDR3 covers 19 residues. Germline CDR1 reads MDHEN; CDR2 reads SYDVKM. The CDR3, as DNA: TGTGCCAGCAGTTTAGGGTCAGGCAGGTACGGAGGGAGCAATCAGCCCCAGCATTTT. Translation gives CASSLGSGRYGGSNQPQHF. Variable domain in full (rest from reference TRBV28 and TRBJ1-5): DVKVTQSSRYLVKRTGEKVFLECVQDMDHENMFWYRQDPGLGLRLIYFSYDVKMKEKGDIPEGYSVSREKKERFSLILESASTNQTSMYLCASSLGSGRYGGSNQPQHFGDGTRLSIL.

The chain recombines TRBV11-2 with TRBJ1-4; D possibly corresponds to TRBD1 (5 bases). Trimming left V 1 base short and J 5 bases short, with 14 bases between. Germline-derived CDR1 and CDR2 are SGHAT and FQNNGV. This CDR3 comprises 16 residues. CDR3 protein: CASSLGASGLNEKLFF. The CDR3 DNA is TGTGCCAGCAGCTTAGGAGCGTCGGGACTGAATGAAAAACTGTTTTTT.

The chain joins TRBV7-2 to TRBJ2-7; 10 nucleotides line up with TRBD1. The trim removed 2 bases at V and 5 bases at J, leaving 12 bases unmatched. From germline, CDR1 is SGHTA and CDR2 FQGNSA. CDR3 length: 17 amino acids. Here the CDR3 DNA reads TGTGCCAGCAGCTTAATGTGGGTAGGGACAGGGGCGGACGAGCAGTACTTC. It specifies CASSLMWVGTGADEQYF.

V usage is TRBV5-1 and J usage is TRBJ2-3; D possibly corresponds to TRBD2 (5 bases). Germline values: CDR1 SGHRS, CDR2 YFSETQ. Trimming took off 4 bases at V and 2 bases at J, with 14 bases between the two ends. CDR3 length equals 15 residues. CDR3 loop: CASSEGDRHTDTQYF. The DNA for the CDR3 is TGCGCCAGCAGCGAGGGAGACCGACACACAGATACGCAGTATTTT.

The gene calls are TRBV4-3 and TRBJ2-3; D is possibly TRBD1 (6 bases). The CDR3 is made up of 13 amino acids. The germline V gene has CDR1 LGHNA and CDR2 YSLEER. V lost 0 bases to trimming and J lost 5 bases, with 6 bases between them. As DNA, the CDR3 is TGCGCCAGCAGCCAAGAACAGGGAGATACGCAGTATTTT. It codes for CASSQEQGDTQYF.

This chain connects TRBV6-1 to TRBJ2-3; 9 nucleotides match TRBD2. CDR3 length equals 16 residues. The germline V gene has CDR1 MNHNS and CDR2 SASEGT. The V and J ends lost 4 bases and 1 base, in that order; junction bases with no gene match: 6. This chain's CDR3 is CASSASIAGGTDTQYF. CDR3 nucleotides: TGTGCCAGCAGTGCCTCAATAGCGGGGGGCACAGATACGCAGTATTTT.

V is TRBV16 and J is TRBJ1-2, with 9 bases that match TRBD1. J gave up 5 bases and V 1 base, and 5 bases lay outside the gene matches. This CDR3 is 15 amino acids long. Germline loops: CDR1 KGHSY, CDR2 FQNENV. The CDR3 region has the DNA TGTGCCAGCAGCCAATTAGCCGGACAGGGGTATGGCTACACCTTC. The encoded protein is CASSQLAGQGYGYTF.

This clone appeared a few times. The V gene is TRBV7-9, the J gene TRBJ2-2; the match to TRBD2 covers 7 bases. With 5 bases clipped from V and 2 bases from J, the junction kept 8 bases outside the gene matches. Germline V gene lookup returns CDR1 SEHNR and CDR2 FQNEAQ (reference sequence). This CDR3 contains 16 residues. In nucleotides, the CDR3 is TGTGCCAGCAGCCCCGCAGGAGCGGGAAACACCGGGGAGCTGTTTTTT. This gives the protein CASSPAGAGNTGELFF.

The rearrangement uses TRBV19 and TRBJ2-7, with D tentatively TRBD1 (6 bases). The CDR3 loop spans 14 amino acids. The V gene's germline CDR1 is LNHDA and CDR2 SQIVND (reference sequence). With 5 bases removed from V and 2 bases from J, the gap between germline ends came to 13 bases. The CDR3 nucleotides read TGTGCCAGTAGTCTAGGACGGACAGCCTACGAGCAGTACTTC. Encoded protein: CASSLGRTAYEQYF.

This clone was counted only a few times. The chain links TRBV6-4 to TRBJ2-3, with D perhaps TRBD1 (5 bases). Germline CDR1 and CDR2: MRHNA and SNTAGT. V was clipped by 5 bases and J by 0 bases, with 9 bases between them. The CDR3 covers 14 residues. The CDR3 protein is CASSMDTSTDTQYF. The CDR3, as DNA: TGTGCCAGCAGTATGGACACTAGCACAGATACGCAGTATTTT.

J is TRBJ1-5 and V is TRBV3-1 (or the pseudogene TRBV3-2), with a weak D call TRBD1 (6 bases). Trimming removed 4 bases at V and 2 bases at J, with 15 bases between. This CDR3 is built from 16 residues. Germline values: CDR1 LGHDT, CDR2 YNNKEL (reference sequence). The CDR3 is CASSPHGGQGNQPQHF. The CDR3 coding sequence is TGTGCCAGCAGCCCCCACGGGGGGCAGGGCAATCAGCCCCAGCATTTT.

The chain combines TRBV19 with TRBJ1-2, with TRBD1 identical over 8 bases. The CDR3 totals 13 residues. Trimming at V came to 3 bases and at J to 4 bases, leaving 1 base not matched to a gene. Per germline, CDR1 LNHDA and CDR2 SQIVND (reference sequence). The CDR3 is CASSMTGVYGYTF. CDR3 coding DNA: TGTGCCAGTAGTATGACAGGGGTCTATGGCTACACCTTC.

This clone showed up just once. The chain is built from TRBV7-3 and TRBJ2-1; no reliable D call. V lost 5 bases to trimming and J lost 4 bases, with 24 bases between them. Germline CDR1 reads SGHTA; CDR2 reads FQGTGA. CDR3 length: 18 residues. CDR3 nucleotides: TGTGCCAGCAGCCCTGAGCCCACTCGTTCGTTCTATTACAATGAGCAGTTCTTC. Translating gives CASSPEPTRSFYYNEQFF. The full variable domain, in which reference TRBV7-3 and TRBJ2-1 provide the parts outside the CDR3, is GAGVSQTPSNKVTEKGKYVELRCDPISGHTALYWYRQSLGQGPEFLIYFQGTGAADDSGLPNDRFFAVRPEGSVSTLKIQRTERGDSAVYLCASSPEPTRSFYYNEQFFGPGTRLTVL.

The CDR3 region is CASSIARTGSEKLFF. DNA for the CDR3: TGTGCCAGCAGTATAGCCAGGACAGGGAGTGAAAAACTGTTTTTT. The chain has TRBV27 and TRBJ1-4, with 8 bases identical to TRBD1. J gave up 7 bases and V 5 bases, and 9 bases lay outside the gene matches. The CDR3 runs to 15 residues. CDR1 is MNHEY and CDR2 is SMNVEV in the germline V gene (reference sequence).

J is TRBJ2-7 and V is TRBV18; D possibly corresponds to TRBD2 (5 bases). CDR3 length: 13 amino acids. Germline V gene data show CDR1 as KGHSH and CDR2 as LQKENI. Deletions cut 0 bases from V and 4 bases from J, with 7 bases between. For the CDR3, the DNA is TGTGCCAGCTCACCACCGTCGGGATACGAGCAGTACTTC. Translating it yields CASSPPSGYEQYF.

This chain connects TRBV4-2 to TRBJ1-2; the D gene is possibly TRBD1 (5 bases). Deletions cut 4 bases from V and 5 bases from J, with 17 bases between. In germline, CDR1 is LGHNA, CDR2 YNFKEQ. This CDR3 contains 15 residues. CDR3 protein: CASSPGGGTAYGYTF. The CDR3 nucleotides read TGTGCCAGCAGCCCTGGTGGGGGGACGGCTTATGGCTACACCTTC.

This clone turned up a few times. This chain links TRBV5-5 with TRBJ2-2; the D gene is possibly TRBD1 (5 bases). Germline values: CDR1 SGHKS, CDR2 YYEKEE (reference sequence). Trimming took 5 bases from V and 8 from J, leaving 13 bases between them. This CDR3 is built from 13 residues. CDR3 amino acids: CASRQIAGGELFF. CDR3 sequence (DNA): TGTGCCAGCAGACAAATAGCAGGGGGGGAGCTGTTTTTT.

The chain uses TRBV5-8 and TRBJ2-2; tentatively, D is TRBD2 (5 bases). CDR1 is SGHTS and CDR2 is YDEGEE in the germline V gene. The CDR3 covers 13 residues. V lost 4 bases and J lost 5, with 9 bases in between. In DNA form, the CDR3 reads TGTGCCAGCAGCCCCCCGGGGACCGGGGAGCTGTTTTTT. Translated, it gives CASSPPGTGELFF.

The rearrangement joins TRBV18 to TRBJ1-1, with 11 bases identical to TRBD1. CDR3 length: 18 residues. Germline trimming cut 3 bases from V and 1 base from J; bases unmatched to any gene: 10. CDR1 and CDR2 (germline): KGHSH, LQKENI. In DNA, the CDR3 is TGTGCCAGCTCACCCCCATGGACAGGGGGCGCAGGGAACACTGAAGCTTTCTTT. Protein sequence: CASSPPWTGGAGNTEAFF.